Below are 18 T cell receptor beta chains sequenced from a single sample in a study of T-cell reconstitution after alpha-beta-depleted transplantation in children. Unique molecular identifiers featured in how the TCRbeta library was prepared. TCRdb reprocessed the PCR reads with MiXCR, giving one entry per CDR3 protein. The sample includes 200,000 to 300,000 distinct CDR3 sequences, about a quarter of them seen just once. This material consisted of PBMCs, taken before TCRalphabeta/CD19-depleted stem cell transplant. The receptors originated from a girl aged 2-10 years with Fanconi anemia, due to receive a stem cell transplant.

This clonotype has more than one count but fewer than ten. The rearrangement uses TRBV3-1 and TRBJ2-1; 9 nucleotides align to TRBD1. V shed 4 bases, J shed 6 bases, and the junction held 4 bases outside the gene matches. CDR3 length: 14 amino acids. Germline loops: CDR1 LGHDT, CDR2 YNNKEL (reference sequence). The CDR3 protein is CASSLRTGANEQFF. The CDR3 nucleotides read TGTGCCAGCAGCCTTCGGACAGGGGCCAATGAGCAGTTCTTC.

The chain has TRBV6-2 or TRBV6-3 and TRBJ2-5; D unresolved. CDR1 and CDR2 from the germline V gene are MNHEY and SVGEGT. V was pared by 3 bases and J by 0 bases, with 8 bases between. The CDR3 is 14 amino acids. The CDR3 nucleotides are TGTGCCAGCAGTTATAACGGTTACCAAGAGACCCAGTACTTC. Translating it yields CASSYNGYQETQYF.

This clonotype came up many times. The V call is TRBV20-1, the J call TRBJ2-3; the D gene is possibly TRBD2 (5 bases). There are 12 residues in the CDR3. Germline V lookup: CDR1 DFQATT, CDR2 SNEGSKA (reference sequence). The V end was cut by 1 base, the J end by 3 bases, with 5 bases between. CDR3 sequence (DNA): TGCAGTGCTAGAGCGGGGACAGATACGCAGTATTTT. This gives the protein CSARAGTDTQYF.

V and J are TRBV27 and TRBJ2-7; 10 bases align to TRBD2. The germline V gene encodes CDR1 MNHEY and CDR2 SMNVEV (reference sequence). The V gene end was trimmed by 5 bases and the J gene end by 4 bases; junction bases not matched to a gene: 8. The CDR3 length is 15 residues. In DNA, the CDR3 is TGTGCCAGCAGTCTCTCCGGACTAGCGGAATACGAGCAGTACTTC. It specifies CASSLSGLAEYEQYF.

The V gene is TRBV27, the J gene TRBJ2-1; 8 nucleotides align to TRBD2. Germline V lookup: CDR1 MNHEY, CDR2 SMNVEV (reference sequence). V lost 5 bases to trimming and J lost 4 bases; unmatched junction nucleotides: 10. There are 16 residues in the CDR3. The CDR3 DNA reads as TGTGCCAGCAGTCAGATGGCGGGGGGTCTATACAATGAGCAGTTCTTC. It specifies CASSQMAGGLYNEQFF.

The rearrangement links TRBV7-9 to TRBJ2-3; TRBD2 matches 10 bases. CDR3 length: 16 amino acids. The junction had 6 bases not matched to a gene; V was cut back by 5 bases and J by 1 base. CDR1 is SEHNR, CDR2 FQNEAQ, per germline (reference sequence). The CDR3 region is CASSDGLAEGTDTQYF. CDR3 sequence (DNA): TGTGCCAGCAGCGACGGACTAGCGGAGGGCACAGATACGCAGTATTTT.

The chain combines TRBV20-1 with TRBJ2-1, with D perhaps matching TRBD2 (6 bases). Germline V gene data show CDR1 as DFQATT and CDR2 as SNEGSKA (reference sequence). This CDR3 has 13 amino acids. As DNA, the CDR3 is TGCAGCCGATACCGGGACTCAAGGAATGAGCAGTTCTTC. Translating gives CSRYRDSRNEQFF.

This clonotype appeared many times. One junction end does not reproduce the germline sequence, and a read error may be involved. The genes are TRBV30 and TRBJ1-2; TRBD1 agrees at 9 bases. Germline lookup yields CDR1 GTSNPN and CDR2 SVGIG (reference sequence). The CDR3 loop spans 11 amino acids. CDR3 nucleotide sequence: TGTGCCTGGAGTCCCCGGGACAGGGCAACTTTC. Amino acid sequence: CAWSPRDRATF.

This clonotype was detected many times. The V call is TRBV7-2, the J call TRBJ2-1, with 7 bases identical to TRBD2. The CDR3 has 13 residues. CDR1 and CDR2 from the germline V gene are SGHTA and FQGNSA. The junction had 9 bases not matched to a gene; V was cut back by 2 bases and J by 14 bases. CDR3 DNA sequence: TGTGCCAGCAGCTTAATTTGGGGGGGGGATAAGTTCTTC. Its translation is CASSLIWGGDKFF. Full variable domain (rest looked up from reference TRBV7-2 and TRBJ2-1): GAGVSQSPSNKVTEKGKDVELRCDPISGHTALYWYRQSLGQGLEFLIYFQGNSAPDKSGLPSDRFSAERTGGSVSTLTIQRTQQEDSAVYLCASSLIWGGDKFFGPGTRLTVL.

The V and J genes are TRBV5-1 and TRBJ1-1; a weak D match, TRBD1 (5 bases). V was cut by 4 bases and J by 4 bases, with 17 bases left in between. Germline V lookup: CDR1 SGHRS, CDR2 YFSETQ. The CDR3 length is 15 residues. The CDR3 is CASSQRRQGGTEAFF. The DNA for the CDR3 is TGCGCCAGCAGCCAGAGGAGGCAGGGTGGCACTGAAGCTTTCTTT. Drawing the rest from reference TRBV5-1 and TRBJ1-1, the complete variable domain is KAGVTQTPRYLIKTRGQQVTLSCSPISGHRSVSWYQQTPGQGLQFLFEYFSETQRNKGNFPGRFSGRQFSNSRSEMNVSTLELGDSALYLCASSQRRQGGTEAFFGQGTRLTVV.

The chain has TRBV6-1 and TRBJ2-1; TRBD2 agrees at 15 bases. J gave up 8 bases and V 11 bases, and 13 bases lay outside the gene matches. This CDR3 contains 16 residues. Per the germline V gene, CDR1 is MNHNS and CDR2 is SASEGT. Here the CDR3 reads CAVHAPGLAGGYEQFF. CDR3 nucleotide sequence: TGTGCCGTACACGCCCCGGGACTAGCGGGAGGCTATGAGCAGTTCTTC.

This clonotype has a handful of counts. This chain uses TRBV6-5 with TRBJ1-1; 8 nucleotides align to TRBD1. The germline CDR1 and CDR2 sequences are MNHEY and SVGAGI. The CDR3 covers 19 residues. J lost 0 bases, V lost 0 bases, and 12 bases had no gene match. The CDR3: CASSYSAVAGGAMNTEAFF. The CDR3, as DNA: TGTGCCAGCAGTTACTCGGCGGTGGCAGGGGGCGCAATGAACACTGAAGCTTTCTTT.

In its sample, this clonotype was seen many times. This sequence joins TRBV7-2 and TRBJ2-5; D perhaps matches TRBD1 (5 bases). V was clipped by 1 base and J by 5 bases, with 14 bases between them. Germline CDR1 SGHTA, CDR2 FQGNSA. The CDR3 extends over 15 amino acids. This CDR3 is CASSLGNRLGETQYF. The CDR3 DNA sequence: TGTGCCAGCAGCTTAGGCAACAGGCTGGGGGAGACCCAGTACTTC.

The rearrangement uses TRBV6-2 or TRBV6-3 and TRBJ2-3; perhaps D is TRBD1 or TRBD2 (6 bases each). This CDR3 spans 15 amino acids. CDR1 is MNHEY, CDR2 SVGEGT, per germline. V was shortened by 3 bases and J by 2 bases, with 12 bases between the two germline ends. DNA for the CDR3: TGTGCCAGCAGTTATGTGGGGGGCCCCACAGATACGCAGTATTTT. Translating it yields CASSYVGGPTDTQYF.

This clonotype was recorded at least ten times. The chain joins TRBV27 to TRBJ1-4; TRBD1 might be the D (6 bases). Trimming stripped 6 bases from V and 8 bases from J, with 13 bases between. Looked up from germline, CDR1 is MNHEY and CDR2 is SMNVEV (reference sequence). CDR3 size: 13 residues. CDR3 bases: TGTGCCAGCAGGCCGACAGGATCCGAAAAACTGTTTTTT. This encodes CASRPTGSEKLFF.

In this sample, this clonotype turned up a few times. The chain recombines TRBV2 with TRBJ2-1; unclear D gene. The CDR3 contains 14 residues. V was clipped by 7 bases and J by 4 bases, with 14 bases between them. The V gene's germline CDR1 is SNHLY and CDR2 FYNNEI. CDR3 in amino acids: CASKTASSYNEQFF. CDR3 DNA sequence: TGTGCCAGCAAGACCGCCTCGAGTTACAATGAGCAGTTCTTC. Based on the CDR3 plus reference TRBV2 and TRBJ2-1, the full variable domain is EPEVTQTPSHQVTQMGQEVILRCVPISNHLYFYWYRQILGQKVEFLVSFYNNEISEKSEIFDDQFSVERPDGSNFTLKIRSTKLEDSAMYFCASKTASSYNEQFFGPGTRLTVL.

This clonotype was counted many times. CDR3 sequence: CASSRSGTKDEQFF. The CDR3 DNA sequence: TGTGCCAGCAGCCGTTCCGGGACTAAAGATGAGCAGTTCTTC. The V gene is TRBV4-2, the J gene TRBJ2-1; the match to TRBD2 covers 7 bases. V was pared by 4 bases and J by 8 bases, with 8 bases of the junction left unmatched. The CDR3 consists of 14 residues. Germline CDR1 reads LGHNA; CDR2 reads YNFKEQ.

This clonotype was counted ten times or more. The chain recombines TRBV25-1 with TRBJ2-3, with D perhaps matching TRBD2 (5 bases). The length of the CDR3 is 15 residues. With 1 base removed from V and 2 bases from J, the gap between germline ends came to 10 bases. Germline V gene sequence: CDR1 MGHDK, CDR2 SYGVNS. CDR3 loop: CASSELWGATDTQYF. The CDR3 DNA reads as TGTGCCAGCAGTGAATTGTGGGGAGCCACAGATACGCAGTATTTT.